This paragraph reports one T cell receptor (beta chain). Its antigen is not identified. This entry belongs to a study of beta chain features in type 1 diabetes. Across the whole study: Healthy donors resembled patients in age, gender and cell yields. Broader study findings: In the patient group, naive, central memory and Treg TCRB repertoires seemed more alike than in the healthy donor group. Shortening that was moderate but significant affected the TCRB CDR3s of Type 1 diabetes patients in all four CD4+ subsets.

Purity of each sorted population was above 95%. The CDR3 sequence is 11 residues long. V lost 5 bases and J 9 bases, leaving 11 bases between the germline ends. CDR1 is GTSNPN and CDR2 is SVGIG in the germline V gene (reference sequence). Expressed TCRB transcripts got sequenced, as all isolated RNA was reverse transcribed. Generated by immunoSEQ multiplex PCR, the TCRdb table keeps only in-frame clones and is missing some. The sample carries around 21,000 clones, 50% recorded once. The chain recombines TRBV30 with TRBJ2-1, with a possible D match to TRBD1 (5 bases). The TCR comes from a man younger than 35 in good health. Sequencing was done on a sample of stem cell memory CD4+ T cells from blood. CDR3 nucleotides: TGTGCCTGGCAAGTAGGGGCTGAGCAGTTCTTC. Protein: CAWQVGAEQFF.